The rows below give T cell receptor beta chains drawn from one sample of a study of OX40 agonist ivuxolimab in advanced cancers. Only in-frame clones appear in the TCRdb table, and some are missing; sequencing was by immunoSEQ multiplex PCR. The sample has about 91,000 clones; approximately 85% are singletons. The sequences come from CD4+ or CD8+ T cells sorted from blood, collected in a trial of the OX40 agonist ivuxolimab. These TCRs come from an adult with an advanced solid tumor such as melanoma, head and neck, liver or kidney cancer. Both conserved end residues are part of each CDR3. Fields, in order: V gene, CDR3 length, J gene, D gene, CDR3 protein. The D gene is left open where the match is weak.

v_gene: TRBV19
len: 15
j_gene: TRBJ1-3
d_gene: NA
CDR3aa: CASKTGQYSGNTIYF

v_gene: TRBV19
len: 17
j_gene: TRBJ1-6
d_gene: TRBD1
CDR3aa: CASRNTGGVGYNSPLHF

v_gene: TRBV28
len: 12
j_gene: TRBJ1-2
d_gene: NA
CDR3aa: CASSFAGHGYTF

v_gene: TRBV28
len: 15
j_gene: TRBJ2-1
d_gene: TRBD1
CDR3aa: CASSPPGTDYNEQFF

v_gene: TRBV30
len: 15
j_gene: TRBJ2-2
d_gene: TRBD2
CDR3aa: CAWSKGLAGGGELFF

v_gene: TRBV10-3
len: 14
j_gene: TRBJ2-1
d_gene: TRBD2
CDR3aa: CAIRSGGYYNEQFF

v_gene: TRBV6-5
len: 11
j_gene: TRBJ1-1
d_gene: TRBD1
CDR3aa: CASSDVTGPFF

v_gene: TRBV5-1
len: 14
j_gene: TRBJ1-5
d_gene: TRBD1
CDR3aa: CASSPGTGNQPQHF

v_gene: TRBV2
len: 13
j_gene: TRBJ1-5
d_gene: TRBD1
CDR3aa: CASNDDRGQPQHF

v_gene: TRBV11-1
len: 15
j_gene: TRBJ2-5
d_gene: TRBD1
CDR3aa: CASSSPDRAQETQYF

v_gene: TRBV4-1
len: 15
j_gene: TRBJ2-1
d_gene: NA
CDR3aa: CASTAGLERYNEQFF

v_gene: TRBV7-2
len: 14
j_gene: TRBJ2-7
d_gene: NA
CDR3aa: CASSLGTPTYEQYF

v_gene: TRBV10-3
len: 14
j_gene: TRBJ1-2
d_gene: TRBD1
CDR3aa: CAIRGTGVNYGYTF

v_gene: TRBV10-3
len: 16
j_gene: TRBJ2-6
d_gene: NA
CDR3aa: CAISGRVESGANVLTF

v_gene: TRBV5-1
len: 15
j_gene: TRBJ2-2
d_gene: TRBD1
CDR3aa: CASSPEGGQGRELFF

v_gene: TRBV5-1
len: 18
j_gene: TRBJ2-3
d_gene: TRBD2
CDR3aa: CASSLKARLAGGTDTQYF

v_gene: TRBV19
len: 15
j_gene: TRBJ1-4
d_gene: TRBD1
CDR3aa: CASSIGGTGDEKLFF

v_gene: TRBV19
len: 16
j_gene: TRBJ2-2
d_gene: TRBD1
CDR3aa: CASSPQGRGLTGELFF

v_gene: TRBV6-5
len: 14
j_gene: TRBJ2-2
d_gene: TRBD1
CDR3aa: CASRVPGGTGELFF

v_gene: TRBV28
len: 15
j_gene: TRBJ2-1
d_gene: NA
CDR3aa: CASSSSGQGVNEQFF

v_gene: TRBV14
len: 18
j_gene: TRBJ1-2
d_gene: TRBD1
CDR3aa: CASSALVGTGAPNYGYTF

v_gene: TRBV2
len: 14
j_gene: TRBJ1-1
d_gene: NA
CDR3aa: CASSKDSRTVRAFF

v_gene: TRBV7-9
len: 15
j_gene: TRBJ2-3
d_gene: TRBD2
CDR3aa: CASSSAGTGTDTQYF

v_gene: TRBV5-5
len: 15
j_gene: TRBJ2-3
d_gene: TRBD1
CDR3aa: CASSSLAQGAGTQYF

v_gene: TRBV28
len: 15
j_gene: TRBJ2-3
d_gene: TRBD1
CDR3aa: CASSTRDRGSDTQYF

v_gene: TRBV4-2
len: 14
j_gene: TRBJ2-2
d_gene: TRBD1
CDR3aa: CASSQTGDTGELFF

v_gene: TRBV5-4
len: 16
j_gene: TRBJ1-5
d_gene: NA
CDR3aa: CASSLGGIGGNQPQHF

v_gene: TRBV18
len: 15
j_gene: TRBJ2-1
d_gene: NA
CDR3aa: CASSPIRIETNEQFF

v_gene: TRBV15
len: 18
j_gene: TRBJ1-1
d_gene: NA
CDR3aa: CATSRDLPSGPGLSVAFF

v_gene: TRBV29-1
len: 14
j_gene: TRBJ2-3
d_gene: NA
CDR3aa: CSVGRGVSTDTQYF

v_gene: TRBV7-2
len: 17
j_gene: TRBJ2-1
d_gene: TRBD2
CDR3aa: CASSVRLAGRSYNEQFF

v_gene: TRBV2
len: 14
j_gene: TRBJ1-5
d_gene: NA
CDR3aa: CASSGRARDQPQHF

v_gene: TRBV4-2
len: 14
j_gene: TRBJ1-2
d_gene: NA
CDR3aa: CASSRGTGDYGYTF

v_gene: TRBV5-6
len: 13
j_gene: TRBJ1-5
d_gene: NA
CDR3aa: CASSLFGYQPQHF

v_gene: TRBV18
len: 14
j_gene: TRBJ2-5
d_gene: TRBD1
CDR3aa: CASSPPGGRETQYF

v_gene: TRBV28
len: 14
j_gene: TRBJ1-1
d_gene: NA
CDR3aa: CASSQNRGLTEAFF

v_gene: TRBV5-6
len: 16
j_gene: TRBJ1-5
d_gene: NA
CDR3aa: CASSLAGGLGGQPQHF

v_gene: TRBV7-2
len: 15
j_gene: TRBJ2-7
d_gene: NA
CDR3aa: CASSLNGAGSYEQYF

v_gene: TRBV5-4
len: 14
j_gene: TRBJ2-7
d_gene: NA
CDR3aa: CASSLRQGSYEQYF

v_gene: TRBV29-1
len: 14
j_gene: TRBJ1-1
d_gene: TRBD1
CDR3aa: CSVDSGTGNTEAFF

v_gene: TRBV7-3
len: 14
j_gene: TRBJ1-2
d_gene: TRBD1
CDR3aa: CASKRDRADYGYTF

v_gene: TRBV7-3
len: 15
j_gene: TRBJ2-2
d_gene: TRBD1
CDR3aa: CASSMDRGPTGELFF

v_gene: TRBV5-6
len: 15
j_gene: TRBJ1-2
d_gene: NA
CDR3aa: CASSKQGGLAYGYTF

v_gene: TRBV2
len: 15
j_gene: TRBJ1-5
d_gene: NA
CDR3aa: CASSWDTSNNQPQHF

v_gene: TRBV28
len: 13
j_gene: TRBJ1-4
d_gene: NA
CDR3aa: CASRSSVDEKLFF

v_gene: TRBV28
len: 13
j_gene: TRBJ2-5
d_gene: NA
CDR3aa: CASRSGVWETQYF

v_gene: TRBV7-9
len: 15
j_gene: TRBJ2-3
d_gene: NA
CDR3aa: CASSLFQDYTDTQYF

v_gene: TRBV5-1
len: 15
j_gene: TRBJ1-3
d_gene: NA
CDR3aa: CASTPGAGKVNTIYF

v_gene: TRBV11-3
len: 14
j_gene: TRBJ2-3
d_gene: NA
CDR3aa: CASSFGGAADTQYF

v_gene: TRBV30
len: 14
j_gene: TRBJ1-5
d_gene: NA
CDR3aa: CAWSLGWGNQPQHF

v_gene: TRBV7-7
len: 15
j_gene: TRBJ2-1
d_gene: TRBD2
CDR3aa: CASSLAPSGSNEQFF

v_gene: TRBV5-8
len: 16
j_gene: TRBJ1-4
d_gene: TRBD1
CDR3aa: CASSLGLDRAGEKLFF

v_gene: TRBV4-3
len: 13
j_gene: TRBJ2-5
d_gene: NA
CDR3aa: CASSQDRRETQYF

v_gene: TRBV10-1
len: 13
j_gene: TRBJ2-5
d_gene: NA
CDR3aa: CASSERPQETQYF

v_gene: TRBV7-9
len: 14
j_gene: TRBJ1-1
d_gene: NA
CDR3aa: CASTERGGNTEAFF

v_gene: TRBV7-3
len: 14
j_gene: TRBJ1-2
d_gene: NA
CDR3aa: CASSFDPGGSGYTF

v_gene: TRBV4-2
len: 14
j_gene: TRBJ1-2
d_gene: NA
CDR3aa: CASSQARDSYGYTF

v_gene: TRBV6-1
len: 13
j_gene: TRBJ2-5
d_gene: NA
CDR3aa: CASTRVGGETQYF

v_gene: TRBV19
len: 14
j_gene: TRBJ1-1
d_gene: TRBD1
CDR3aa: CASSIGDRNTEAFF